The table lists the clone carrying this T cell receptor (beta chain) with many counts. Its antigen is currently unknown. The data originate from a study of molecular identifiers for immune sequencing clone quantification. Study-wide results and caveats: Among around 970,000 naive cells, spiked Jurkat TCR RNA from a single cell was reportedly detectable.

The CDR3 consists of 16 residues. The germline V gene encodes CDR1 MGHRA and CDR2 YSYEKL. Between the trimmed V and J ends, which lost 0 bases and 3 bases, there was a span of 15 bases. Making the bulk TCR libraries relied on previously described methods and listed TCR primers. TCRdb independently ran MiXCR on the PCR reads; one entry per CDR3 protein. Of about 510,000 distinct CDR3 sequences listed, 20% to 25% were seen once; the top ten hold roughly 0.81%. Sequences were obtained from naive CD8+ T cells from blood, with Jurkat cell RNA spiked in. As for subset: FACS-sorted CD8+CD4-CCR7+CD45RA+ naive T cells. The chain has TRBV4-1 and TRBJ2-7; D is possibly TRBD1 or TRBD2 (6 bases each). The sequence came from a human donor in good health. Some libraries in this study had Jurkat cell RNA spiked in. CDR3 nucleotide sequence: TGCGCCAGCAGCCAAGAGGCCTGGGGGGCCGGCTACGAGCAGTACTTC. It encodes CASSQEAWGAGYEQYF.